One and the same sample provided the 10 T cell receptor beta chains below, sequenced in a study of T cells of healthy individuals. MiXCR, run by TCRdb on the 5' RACE reads, gives a single entry per CDR3 protein. In the table there are around 100,000 distinct CDR3 sequences, approximately 15% of which are singletons. These receptors were collected from a human donor in good health.

In this sample, this clonotype turned up many times. V usage is TRBV20-1 and J usage is TRBJ1-3; D unresolved. This CDR3 contains 15 residues. Trimming took 1 base from V and 2 from J, leaving 12 bases between them. Germline V gene sequence: CDR1 DFQATT, CDR2 SNEGSKA (reference sequence). The CDR3 here is CSARVGNMAGNTIYF. The DNA of the CDR3 is TGCAGTGCTAGAGTTGGGAATATGGCTGGAAACACCATATATTTT.

This CDR3 is CASSLDGQGYTSQETQYF. DNA of the CDR3: TGTGCCAGCAGCTTAGACGGCCAGGGTTACACTAGCCAAGAGACCCAGTACTTC. The J gene is TRBJ2-5, the V gene TRBV7-6, with D perhaps given as TRBD1 or TRBD2 (5 bases each). Trimming took 1 base from V and 1 from J, leaving 19 bases between them. CDR3 length equals 18 residues. From germline, CDR1 is SGHVS and CDR2 FNYEAQ.

This clonotype was counted ten times or more. The chain links TRBV7-9 to TRBJ1-3; D is undetermined. Germline V lookup: CDR1 SEHNR, CDR2 FQNEAQ (reference sequence). Trimming took 1 base from V and 4 from J, leaving 14 bases between them. The CDR3 extends over 16 amino acids. Here the CDR3 reads CASSLVLGSGGNTIYF. The CDR3 bases are TGTGCCAGCAGCTTAGTCTTGGGGTCTGGAGGAAACACCATATATTTT.

This clonotype was seen a few times. The gene calls are TRBV12-3 or TRBV12-4 and TRBJ1-1, with D unclear. This CDR3 region has 12 residues. V lost 3 bases, J lost 6 bases, and 8 bases lay in between. The CDR3 DNA sequence: TGTGCCAGCAGTTTGTTGGTCTCTGAAGCTTTCTTT. As protein: CASSLLVSEAFF.

V is TRBV19 and J is TRBJ1-1; TRBD1 is a possible D gene (5 bases). The V end was cut by 8 bases, the J end by 4 bases, with 8 bases between. Germline CDR1 is LNHDA and CDR2 is SQIVND (reference sequence). This CDR3 contains 11 residues. Here the CDR3 DNA reads TGTGCCAGTCAGGGAAGCACTGAAGCTTTCTTT. Translation gives CASQGSTEAFF.

This clonotype was observed at least ten times. This chain links TRBV6-5 with TRBJ2-2, with 10 bases identical to TRBD1. V dropped 3 bases and J dropped 3; count of bases not matched to a gene: 4. The CDR3 extends over 16 amino acids. Germline V gene sequence: CDR1 MNHEY, CDR2 SVGAGI. CDR3 protein: CASSYGQGVYTGELFF. The CDR3, as DNA: TGTGCCAGCAGTTATGGACAGGGGGTTTACACCGGGGAGCTGTTTTTT.

The rearrangement links TRBV7-2 to TRBJ2-7; a possible D gene is TRBD2 (5 bases). V shed 6 bases and J shed 2 bases, with 11 bases lying between them. The CDR3 covers 13 residues. Germline V CDR1 and CDR2: SGHTA, FQGNSA. CDR3 DNA sequence: TGTGCCAGCAGTACTGCGGGTCCCTACGAGCAGTACTTC. It translates to CASSTAGPYEQYF.

In its sample, this clonotype was seen a few times. The rearrangement joins TRBV20-1 to TRBJ2-5; 13 positions match TRBD2. Germline CDR1 reads DFQATT; CDR2 reads SNEGSKA (reference sequence). The V gene end was trimmed by 0 bases and the J gene end by 5 bases; junction bases not matched to a gene: 6. CDR3 length: 16 residues. CDR3 sequence: CSARDRTSGGVETQYF. The CDR3 bases are TGCAGTGCTAGAGACCGGACTAGCGGGGGAGTGGAGACCCAGTACTTC.

This clonotype was found many times. The chain combines TRBV7-2 with TRBJ2-1; D gene ambiguous. CDR1 is SGHTA and CDR2 is FQGNSA in the germline V gene. Trimming removed 5 bases at V and 3 bases at J, with 11 bases between. The length of the CDR3 is 14 residues. CDR3 sequence: CASSETPLYNEQFF. The CDR3 DNA reads as TGTGCCAGCAGCGAAACTCCTCTCTACAATGAGCAGTTCTTC.

This clonotype showed up many times. The chain combines TRBV18 with TRBJ2-3; no clear D gene. Germline CDR1 reads KGHSH; CDR2 reads LQKENI. Trimming cost V 3 bases and J 2 bases, with 15 bases left between them. CDR3 length equals 16 residues. The CDR3: CASSPLILGYTDTQYF. The CDR3 DNA is TGTGCCAGCTCACCTCTCATCCTTGGATACACAGATACGCAGTATTTT. Full variable domain (remainder filled in from reference TRBV18 and TRBJ2-3): NAGVMQNPRHLVRRRGQEARLRCSPMKGHSHVYWYRQLPEEGLKFMVYLQKENIIDESGMPKERFSAEFPKEGPSILRIQQVVRGDSAAYFCASSPLILGYTDTQYFGPGTRLTVL.